Reported below is one T cell receptor beta chain. No antigen is known for it. Qualities for individual bases were not recorded, and no much larger clone is one base off. These data are taken from a study of regulatory T cells after allogeneic stem cell transplantation (dated by TCRdb to between 2018 and 2020). About the study as a whole: Each patient's group depended on whether acute graft-versus-host disease developed within 100 days after stem cell transplantation. Fluorescence-activated cell sorting was used to isolate CD4+CD25+CD127- regulatory T cells from patient PBMCs. Conventional CD4+ T cells defined as CD4+CD25+/-CD127+ were also sorted and TCR-sequenced for comparison in the study. The study compared the TCR repertoire of regulatory T cells after allogeneic stem cell transplantation in patients who had acute graft-versus-host disease versus patients who did not. Here is what the overall study found, with its caveats: Because of the small patient sample size, validation of the findings in a larger cohort was required. No regulatory T-cell clones were shared by all patients, and sorted cell numbers did not correlate significantly with the inverse Simpson index. A significantly larger repertoire share was occupied by the top 10 regulatory T-cell clones in non-GvHD patients, which suggested expansion of presumably allo-specific protective clones. Diversity of the conventional CD4+ T-cell repertoire was not significantly different between patients with graft-versus-host disease and patients without graft-versus-host disease. A less diverse, more focused regulatory T-cell TCR repertoire was observed in patients without graft-versus-host disease than in patients with the disease.

Trimming removed 5 bases from V and 6 bases from J; the gene matches leave 3 bases unexplained. The germline V gene encodes CDR1 MNHNS and CDR2 SASEGT. There are 13 amino acids in the CDR3, from cysteine to phenylalanine inclusive. Only the CDR3 portion is preserved as DNA: 39 bases, with reading frame beginning at the first base. For sequencing, an Illumina MiSeq was employed. The SMARTer RACE cDNA Amplification kit was used to reverse transcribe the RNA, and the TCR beta CDR3 region was then amplified. RNA from sorted cells was extracted with the RNeasy Mini Kit. Illumina paired-end sequencing was applied to the TCR beta amplicons. As for the authors' bioinformatics: TCR repertoire analysis used MiXCR, VDJtools and the tcR R package. The inverse Simpson index was used to measure diversity, and clones were grouped as rare, small, medium or expanded based on each clone's proportion of the repertoire. The public sequencing data were trimmed at Q25 with fastp and processed into clonotypes with MiXCR by TCRdb, which kept only in-frame beta chains. Records with the same CDR3 protein are collapsed into one entry carrying the most frequent genes and DNA. In this record, the V and J calls reflect TCRdb's handling and not the investigators' own analysis. The sample includes approximately 1,100 distinct CDR3 sequences, with roughly 17% observed a single time. The top ten clones comprise roughly 12% of the sample.

The intended sense of this specimen's time point label: 30 days after allogeneic hematopoietic stem cell transplantation. At 30 days after allogeneic hematopoietic stem cell transplantation, peripheral blood mononuclear cells were collected from the patients. This TCR was recovered from a human patient who had an allogeneic stem cell transplant, so the T cells may come from the graft donor. The specimen comprised sorted CD4+ T cells from blood (whether regulatory or conventional is not recorded), sampled 30 days after allogeneic stem cell transplant. This chain is built from TRBV6-1 and TRBJ2-2, and 7 junctional nucleotides match TRBD1. The DNA sequence is TGTGCCAGCAGTATCACAGGGGCCGGGGAGCTGTTTTTT. It is translated as CASSITGAGELFF.